This TCR beta chain was captured in a study of T cells in Graves' hyperthyroidism and ophthalmopathy. Whole-study results and caveats: The blood repertoire included most of the expanded thyroid clonotypes above 0.001.

There were TCR beta CDR3 regions amplified from RNA transcripts. First-round RT-PCR targeting the TCR CDR3 was performed with the HTBI primer set. TCRdb re-analysed the multiplex PCR reads in MiXCR, keeping a single row per CDR3 protein. Among 450,000 to 700,000 distinct CDR3 sequences, under 60% were seen once, and the ten largest hold around 19%. Concerning this clonotype itself: The antigen is undetermined.

The TCR was taken from an adult woman with Graves' disease, either hyperthyroidism or ophthalmopathy (not recorded which). The sequenced material came from peripheral blood or thyroid tissue (not recorded which).

In DNA form, the CDR3 reads TGTGCCAGCAGCGTTTTGGGGGGCCTGGGGGGACGCACTGAAGCTTTCTTT. Its protein is CASSVLGGLGGRTEAFF. The chain links TRBV7-2 to TRBJ1-1; possible D gene TRBD1, 6 bases. The V end lost 5 bases, the J end lost 4 bases, and 23 bases lay between the germline ends. This CDR3 region has 17 residues. Germline CDR1 and CDR2: SGHTA and FQGNSA.